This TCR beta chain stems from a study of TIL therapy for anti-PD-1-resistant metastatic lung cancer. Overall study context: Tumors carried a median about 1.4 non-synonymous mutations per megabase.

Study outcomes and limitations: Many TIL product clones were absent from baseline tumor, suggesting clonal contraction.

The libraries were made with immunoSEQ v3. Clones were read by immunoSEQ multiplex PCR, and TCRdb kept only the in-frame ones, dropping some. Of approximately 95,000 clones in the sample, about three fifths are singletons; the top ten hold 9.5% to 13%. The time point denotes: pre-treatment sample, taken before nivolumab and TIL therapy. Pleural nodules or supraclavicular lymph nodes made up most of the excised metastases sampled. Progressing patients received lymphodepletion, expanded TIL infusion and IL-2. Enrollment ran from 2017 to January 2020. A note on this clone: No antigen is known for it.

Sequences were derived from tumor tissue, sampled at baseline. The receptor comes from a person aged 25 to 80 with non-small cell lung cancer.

In DNA, the CDR3 is TGTGCCAGCAGTGCAAGGACGGGGGGCACAGATACGCAGTATTTT. Translation: CASSARTGGTDTQYF. This chain connects TRBV2 to TRBJ2-3; D might be TRBD2 (6 bases). Trimming removed 4 bases from V and 1 base from J, with 12 bases in between. This CDR3 spans 15 amino acids. Germline CDR1 and CDR2: SNHLY and FYNNEI. The variable domain in full, with the rest retrieved from reference TRBV2 and TRBJ2-3, is EPEVTQTPSHQVTQMGQEVILRCVPISNHLYFYWYRQILGQKVEFLVSFYNNEISEKSEIFDDQFSVERPDGSNFTLKIRSTKLEDSAMYFCASSARTGGTDTQYFGPGTRLTVL.